A selection of T cell receptor beta chains follows, all from one sample in a study of human T cells and chemical hapten exposure. TCRdb reprocessed the RACE reads via MiXCR and lists one record per CDR3 protein. The sample carries some 300,000 distinct CDR3 sequences, about 5% recorded once. The input for sequencing was whole blood, taken in connection with sensitization to the hapten diphenylcyclopropenone (DPC). These receptor sequences come from a woman younger than 30 with alopecia areata. Some clones in this sample may be carry-over from other donors' samples. CDR3s include the opening cysteine and the closing phenylalanine or tryptophan. Fields, in order: D gene, J gene, V gene, clone size, CDR3 DNA, CDR3 protein. D genes are given only for firm matches. For some rows the clone size is stated as once, few or many, or as a class when expanded; others skip it.

d_gene: -
j_gene: TRBJ2-1
v_gene: TRBV6-1
abundance: few
CDR3nt: TGTGCCAGCAGTGAAATGACAGCCAACAATGAGCAGTTCTTC
CDR3aa: CASSEMTANNEQFF

d_gene: -
j_gene: TRBJ1-2
v_gene: TRBV2
abundance: -
CDR3nt: TGTGCCAGCAGGATGGGAGACGGAAGCTATGGCTACACCTTC
CDR3aa: CASRMGDGSYGYTF

d_gene: TRBD2
j_gene: TRBJ2-1
v_gene: TRBV12-5
abundance: -
CDR3nt: TGTGCTAGTGGTTTGGTAGCGGGGGTGCGTGAGCAGTTCTTC
CDR3aa: CASGLVAGVREQFF

d_gene: -
j_gene: TRBJ1-2
v_gene: TRBV5-1
abundance: many
CDR3nt: TGCGCCAGCAGCTTGGCGGCAGACAGAAACTATGGCTACACCTTC
CDR3aa: CASSLAADRNYGYTF

d_gene: -
j_gene: TRBJ1-5
v_gene: TRBV19
abundance: -
CDR3nt: TGTGCCAGTAATTACCGGGACGGCTTCCAGCATTTT
CDR3aa: CASNYRDGFQHF

d_gene: TRBD2
j_gene: TRBJ2-4
v_gene: TRBV7-2
abundance: -
CDR3nt: TGTGCCAGCAGCTTAGAAGCGGGGGCCCGGCGAAACATTCAGTACTTC
CDR3aa: CASSLEAGARRNIQYF

d_gene: -
j_gene: TRBJ2-2
v_gene: TRBV4-2
abundance: few
CDR3nt: TGTGCCAGCAGCCAAGAAGAGGGGAACACCGGGGAGCTGTTTTTT
CDR3aa: CASSQEEGNTGELFF

d_gene: TRBD1
j_gene: TRBJ1-6
v_gene: TRBV6-2/TRBV6-3
abundance: many
CDR3nt: TGTGCCAGCGCGCTCCGGGACAGGGCTTCACCCCTCCACTTT
CDR3aa: CASALRDRASPLHF

d_gene: -
j_gene: TRBJ2-3
v_gene: TRBV9
abundance: few
CDR3nt: TGTGCCAGCAGCGTGGGGCCGGTACACACAGATACGCAGTATTTT
CDR3aa: CASSVGPVHTDTQYF

d_gene: -
j_gene: TRBJ1-1
v_gene: TRBV13
abundance: -
CDR3nt: TGTGCCAGCAGCCTCTCGAAGAGTACTGAAGCTTTCTTT
CDR3aa: CASSLSKSTEAFF

d_gene: -
j_gene: TRBJ1-2
v_gene: TRBV12-3/TRBV12-4
abundance: few
CDR3nt: TGTGCCAGCAGTCCGACAGGATTCTATGGCTACACCTTC
CDR3aa: CASSPTGFYGYTF

d_gene: -
j_gene: TRBJ1-2
v_gene: TRBV11-3
abundance: few
CDR3nt: TGTGCCAGCAGCTTAGGAATCGCCTATGGCTACACCTTC
CDR3aa: CASSLGIAYGYTF

d_gene: TRBD1
j_gene: TRBJ1-3
v_gene: TRBV28
abundance: few
CDR3nt: TGTGCCAGCAGGCGACAGGGTTACTCTGGAAACACCATATATTTT
CDR3aa: CASRRQGYSGNTIYF

d_gene: TRBD1
j_gene: TRBJ2-7
v_gene: TRBV28
abundance: many
CDR3nt: TGTGCCAGCAGTTTTAGGGGACAGGGTAATGGTGAGCAGTACTTC
CDR3aa: CASSFRGQGNGEQYF

d_gene: -
j_gene: TRBJ1-2
v_gene: TRBV6-2/TRBV6-3
abundance: many
CDR3nt: TGTGCCAGCAGTTACTACCCGACAGATGGCTACACCTTC
CDR3aa: CASSYYPTDGYTF

d_gene: -
j_gene: TRBJ1-1
v_gene: TRBV6-6
abundance: -
CDR3nt: TGTGCCAGCACCCCTTGGGACTTCCTGGAAGCTTTCTTT
CDR3aa: CASTPWDFLEAFF

d_gene: -
j_gene: TRBJ1-4
v_gene: TRBV7-2
abundance: few
CDR3nt: TGTGCCAGCAGCTTCTCAGGGGCAACTAATGAAAAACTGTTTTTT
CDR3aa: CASSFSGATNEKLFF

d_gene: TRBD1
j_gene: TRBJ2-1
v_gene: TRBV2
abundance: few
CDR3nt: TGTGCCAGCAGTGAAAGGGGGACAGCCCTAGACAATGAGCAGTTCTTC
CDR3aa: CASSERGTALDNEQFF

d_gene: -
j_gene: TRBJ2-3
v_gene: TRBV6-5
abundance: many
CDR3nt: TGTGCCAGCAGTTCCCAGGGACACCGTACGCAGTATTTT
CDR3aa: CASSSQGHRTQYF

d_gene: TRBD1
j_gene: TRBJ2-7
v_gene: TRBV18
abundance: few
CDR3nt: TGTGCCAGCTCACCTCCGGGACAGGGGTTCGAGCAGTACTTC
CDR3aa: CASSPPGQGFEQYF

d_gene: -
j_gene: TRBJ2-5
v_gene: TRBV6-2/TRBV6-3
abundance: -
CDR3nt: TGTGCCAGCAGTGACATTCAGACCCAGTACTTC
CDR3aa: CASSDIQTQYF

d_gene: TRBD1
j_gene: TRBJ1-5
v_gene: TRBV29-1
abundance: many
CDR3nt: TGCAGCGTGGGGGACAGGGGTGGGCAGCCCCAGCATTTT
CDR3aa: CSVGDRGGQPQHF

d_gene: TRBD2
j_gene: TRBJ2-1
v_gene: TRBV20-1
abundance: -
CDR3nt: TGCAGTGCACGGACTAGCGGGGGGGCCTCTGAGCAGTTCTTC
CDR3aa: CSARTSGGASEQFF

d_gene: TRBD1
j_gene: TRBJ2-1
v_gene: TRBV4-3
abundance: few
CDR3nt: TGCGCCAGCAGCCAAGTGGACAGGGGGGACTACAATGAGCAGTTCTTC
CDR3aa: CASSQVDRGDYNEQFF

d_gene: -
j_gene: TRBJ2-5
v_gene: TRBV18
abundance: many
CDR3nt: TGTGCCAGCTCACCCCGACTTGGCGGGGAGACCCAGTACTTC
CDR3aa: CASSPRLGGETQYF

d_gene: -
j_gene: TRBJ2-4
v_gene: TRBV4-2
abundance: -
CDR3nt: TGTGCCAGCAGACAACAGGGTTTAGGAGCCAAAAACATTCAGTACTTC
CDR3aa: CASRQQGLGAKNIQYF

d_gene: -
j_gene: TRBJ2-5
v_gene: TRBV2
abundance: many
CDR3nt: TGTGCCAGCAGCCCCGTCGGGACCCAGTACTTC
CDR3aa: CASSPVGTQYF

d_gene: -
j_gene: TRBJ1-1
v_gene: TRBV4-1
abundance: -
CDR3nt: TGCGCCAGCAGCCGCCCAGCAGGGGCGCGCACTGAAGCTTTCTTT
CDR3aa: CASSRPAGARTEAFF

d_gene: TRBD1
j_gene: TRBJ2-5
v_gene: TRBV7-2
abundance: many
CDR3nt: TGTGCCAGCAGCTTAGCAGGGGGCATTGAGACCCAGTACTTC
CDR3aa: CASSLAGGIETQYF

d_gene: -
j_gene: TRBJ2-7
v_gene: TRBV12-3/TRBV12-4
abundance: many
CDR3nt: TGTGCCAGCAGTTTTGAGGGGACCGAGCAGTACTTC
CDR3aa: CASSFEGTEQYF

d_gene: -
j_gene: TRBJ2-2
v_gene: TRBV6-1
abundance: few
CDR3nt: TGTGCCAGCCACTTTACAAGGGGAACCGGGGAGCTGTTTTTT
CDR3aa: CASHFTRGTGELFF

d_gene: -
j_gene: TRBJ1-5
v_gene: TRBV12-3/TRBV12-4
abundance: -
CDR3nt: TGTGCCAGCAGTCTGGACCGAACATTTCAACGGGTGAGCAATCAGCCCCAGCATTTT
CDR3aa: CASSLDRTFQRVSNQPQHF

d_gene: -
j_gene: TRBJ2-3
v_gene: TRBV12-3/TRBV12-4
abundance: many
CDR3nt: TGTGCCAGCAGTTCAATTACTAGCACAGATACGCAGTATTTT
CDR3aa: CASSSITSTDTQYF

d_gene: -
j_gene: TRBJ1-1
v_gene: TRBV4-2
abundance: -
CDR3nt: TGTGCCAGCAGCTCAAGCATGCGAGCGACTGAAGCTTTCTTT
CDR3aa: CASSSSMRATEAFF

d_gene: -
j_gene: TRBJ1-1
v_gene: TRBV7-6
abundance: few
CDR3nt: TGTGCCAGCAGCTTAGCAGCGGGGAATAACGCTGAAGCTTTCTTT
CDR3aa: CASSLAAGNNAEAFF

d_gene: -
j_gene: TRBJ1-2
v_gene: TRBV6-5
abundance: few
CDR3nt: TGTGCCAGCAGTTACTCGTTGGCAGGGCGGGACTCTAACTATGGCTACACCTTC
CDR3aa: CASSYSLAGRDSNYGYTF

d_gene: TRBD2
j_gene: TRBJ2-1
v_gene: TRBV6-2/TRBV6-3
abundance: many
CDR3nt: TGTGCCAGCAGTGGGACTAGCGGGGGGGCGTTGAATGAGCAGTTCTTC
CDR3aa: CASSGTSGGALNEQFF

d_gene: TRBD2
j_gene: TRBJ2-1
v_gene: TRBV2
abundance: -
CDR3nt: TGTGCCAGCACGTGGACTAGCGGGGGGGCGCGTGAGCAGTTCTTC
CDR3aa: CASTWTSGGAREQFF

d_gene: TRBD1
j_gene: TRBJ2-7
v_gene: TRBV20-1
abundance: few
CDR3nt: TGCAGTGCCCCCCGGACAGGTAGCCTCGAGCAGTACTTC
CDR3aa: CSAPRTGSLEQYF

d_gene: -
j_gene: TRBJ2-5
v_gene: TRBV24-1
abundance: -
CDR3nt: TGTGCCACCAGTGACACTCGGGGGTCTCCAGAGACCCAGTACTTC
CDR3aa: CATSDTRGSPETQYF

d_gene: -
j_gene: TRBJ2-1
v_gene: TRBV3-1
abundance: many
CDR3nt: TGTGCCAGCAGCCAGAGCGAAAATGAGCAGTTCTTC
CDR3aa: CASSQSENEQFF

d_gene: TRBD1
j_gene: TRBJ2-1
v_gene: TRBV7-2
abundance: -
CDR3nt: TGTGCCAGCAGCTCGCCGGGACAGCACAATGAGCAGTTCTTC
CDR3aa: CASSSPGQHNEQFF

d_gene: -
j_gene: TRBJ2-7
v_gene: TRBV28
abundance: many
CDR3nt: TGTGCCAGCATTAGGCCCTCACCATCCTACGAGCAGTACTTC
CDR3aa: CASIRPSPSYEQYF

d_gene: -
j_gene: TRBJ2-5
v_gene: TRBV5-1
abundance: few
CDR3nt: TGCGCCAGCAGCTCGCCACACCAAGAGACCCAGTACTTC
CDR3aa: CASSSPHQETQYF

d_gene: -
j_gene: TRBJ1-5
v_gene: TRBV7-8
abundance: many
CDR3nt: TGTGCCAGCAGCTTAGTGCAGGGAGCGGGCAATCAGCCCCAGCATTTT
CDR3aa: CASSLVQGAGNQPQHF

d_gene: -
j_gene: TRBJ1-4
v_gene: TRBV20-1
abundance: -
CDR3nt: TGCAGTGCTACCCGGGGTTGGGTTCTGAATGAAAAACTGTTTTTT
CDR3aa: CSATRGWVLNEKLFF

d_gene: TRBD1
j_gene: TRBJ2-7
v_gene: TRBV6-6
abundance: many
CDR3nt: TGTGCCAGCAGCCCCGGGACAGGGTTCTCCTACGAGCAGTACTTC
CDR3aa: CASSPGTGFSYEQYF